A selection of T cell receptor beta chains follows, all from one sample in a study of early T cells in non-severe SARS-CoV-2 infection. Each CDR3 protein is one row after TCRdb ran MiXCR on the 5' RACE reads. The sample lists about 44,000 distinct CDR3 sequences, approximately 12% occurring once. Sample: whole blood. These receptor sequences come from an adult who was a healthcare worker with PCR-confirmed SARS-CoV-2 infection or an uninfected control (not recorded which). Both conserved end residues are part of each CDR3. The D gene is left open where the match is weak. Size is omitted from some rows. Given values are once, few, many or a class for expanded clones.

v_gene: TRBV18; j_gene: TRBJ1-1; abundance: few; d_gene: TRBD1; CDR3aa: CASSPGTGGVTEAFF; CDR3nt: TGTGCCAGCTCCCCCGGGACAGGGGGCGTCACTGAAGCTTTCTTT
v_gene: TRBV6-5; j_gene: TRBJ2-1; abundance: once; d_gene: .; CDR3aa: CASSYTGRNEQFF; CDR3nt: TGTGCCAGCAGTTACACAGGGAGGAATGAGCAGTTCTTC
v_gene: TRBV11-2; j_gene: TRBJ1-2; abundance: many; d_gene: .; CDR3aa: CASSPDRFYGYTF; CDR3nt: TGTGCCAGCAGCCCCGACAGGTTCTATGGCTACACCTTC
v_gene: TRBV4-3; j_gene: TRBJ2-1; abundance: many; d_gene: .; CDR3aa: CASSQGSIKATEQFF; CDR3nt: TGCGCCAGCAGCCAAGGATCTATAAAGGCCACTGAGCAGTTCTTC
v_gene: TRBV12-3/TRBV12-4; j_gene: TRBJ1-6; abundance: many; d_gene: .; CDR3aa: CASSPRGVSSYNSPLHF; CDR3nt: TGTGCCAGCAGCCCTCGGGGCGTGAGCTCCTATAATTCACCCCTCCACTTT
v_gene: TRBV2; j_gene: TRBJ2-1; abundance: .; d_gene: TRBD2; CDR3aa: CASKHGGREDNEQFF; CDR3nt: TGTGCCAGCAAGCACGGCGGGAGGGAAGACAATGAGCAGTTCTTC
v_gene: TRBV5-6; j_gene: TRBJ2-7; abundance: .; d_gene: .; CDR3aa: CASSLAGAMAYEQYF; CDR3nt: TGTGCCAGCAGCTTGGCAGGGGCAATGGCCTACGAGCAGTACTTC
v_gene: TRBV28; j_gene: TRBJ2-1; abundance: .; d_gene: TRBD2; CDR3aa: CASSGTSGGVGIAYNEQFF; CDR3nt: TGTGCCAGCAGCGGGACTAGCGGGGGCGTGGGGATCGCCTACAATGAGCAGTTCTTC
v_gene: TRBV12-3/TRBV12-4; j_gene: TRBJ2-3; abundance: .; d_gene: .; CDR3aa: CASSGLSDTQYF; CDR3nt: TGTGCCAGCAGCGGACTCTCAGATACGCAGTATTTT
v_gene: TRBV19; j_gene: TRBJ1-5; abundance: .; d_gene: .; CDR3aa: CASSRGGVKQPQHF; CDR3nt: TGTGCCAGTAGTAGAGGAGGGGTCAAACAGCCCCAGCATTTT
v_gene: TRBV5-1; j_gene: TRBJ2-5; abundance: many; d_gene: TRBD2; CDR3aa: CASIMGLGNGMETQYF; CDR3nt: TGCGCCAGCATCATGGGACTAGGGAATGGGATGGAGACCCAGTACTTC
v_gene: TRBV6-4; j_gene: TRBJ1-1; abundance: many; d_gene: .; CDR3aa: CASSDGENTEAFF; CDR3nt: TGTGCCAGCAGTGACGGGGAGAACACTGAAGCTTTCTTT
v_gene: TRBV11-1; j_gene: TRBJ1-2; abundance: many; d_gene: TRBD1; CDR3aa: CASSPRTGSNYGYTF; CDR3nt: TGTGCCAGCAGTCCCCGGACAGGGAGTAACTATGGCTACACCTTC
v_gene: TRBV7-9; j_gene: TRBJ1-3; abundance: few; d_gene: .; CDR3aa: CASSLEGWSGNTIYF; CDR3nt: TGTGCCAGCAGCTTAGAGGGTTGGAGCGGAAACACCATATATTTT
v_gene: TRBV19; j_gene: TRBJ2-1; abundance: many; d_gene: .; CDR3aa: CASSTGRLGQFF; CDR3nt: TGTGCCAGTAGTACTGGACGCTTGGGGCAGTTCTTC
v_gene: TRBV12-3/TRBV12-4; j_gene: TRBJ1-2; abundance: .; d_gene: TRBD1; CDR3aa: CASRAGQGAVGYTF; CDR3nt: TGTGCCAGCAGGGCGGGACAGGGGGCCGTCGGCTACACCTTC
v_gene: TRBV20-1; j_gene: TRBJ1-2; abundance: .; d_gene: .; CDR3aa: CSATSDAFGYTF; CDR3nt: TGCAGTGCTACGAGTGACGCGTTCGGCTACACCTTC
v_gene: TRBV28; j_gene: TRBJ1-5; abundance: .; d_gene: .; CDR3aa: CASMESSDNQPQHF; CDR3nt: TGTGCCAGCATGGAGTCGAGCGACAATCAGCCCCAGCATTTT
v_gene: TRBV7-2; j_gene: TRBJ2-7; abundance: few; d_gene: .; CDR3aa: CASSLAHTGLEAYEQYF; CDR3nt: TGTGCCAGCAGCTTAGCCCACACAGGGTTGGAGGCCTACGAGCAGTACTTC
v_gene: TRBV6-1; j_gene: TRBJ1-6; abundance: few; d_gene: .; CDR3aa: CASSEALALLIPLHF; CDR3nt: TGTGCCAGCAGTGAAGCGCTCGCCTTACTTATACCCCTCCACTTT
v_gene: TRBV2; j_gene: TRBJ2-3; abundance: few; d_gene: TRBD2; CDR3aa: CASSPASGTTDTQYF; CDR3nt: TGTGCCAGCAGCCCCGCTAGCGGGACAACAGATACGCAGTATTTT
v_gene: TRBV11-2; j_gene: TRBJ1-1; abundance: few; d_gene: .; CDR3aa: CASSWDLTRNTEAFF; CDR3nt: TGTGCCAGCAGCTGGGACCTTACAAGGAACACTGAAGCTTTCTTT
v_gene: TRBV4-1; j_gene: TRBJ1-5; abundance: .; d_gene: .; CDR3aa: CASSHMPGNQPQHF; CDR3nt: TGCGCCAGCAGCCATATGCCGGGCAATCAGCCCCAGCATTTT
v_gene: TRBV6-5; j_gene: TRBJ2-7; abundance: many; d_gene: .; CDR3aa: CASSHSMGEQYF; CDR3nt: TGTGCCAGCAGTCACTCCATGGGCGAGCAGTACTTC
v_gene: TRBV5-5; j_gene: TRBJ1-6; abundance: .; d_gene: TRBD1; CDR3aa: CASSLGRTGTGSPLHF; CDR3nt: TGTGCCAGCAGCTTGGGGAGGACAGGGACTGGGTCACCCCTCCACTTT